The sequence of this T cell receptor (beta chain) was determined in a study of shared clonotypes between healthy human individuals. This CDR3 has 16 amino acids. Germline V gene data show CDR1 as MNHEY and CDR2 as SMNVEV (reference sequence). Deletions cut 3 bases from V and 2 bases from J, with 14 bases between. TCRdb keeps only in-frame clones here, not all; method: immunoSEQ multiplex PCR. The sample carries roughly 1,800,000 clones, about 94% recorded once. Terminally differentiated effector memory CD45RA+ cells were excluded by CCR7 positive selection of CD45RO-negative cells. The V and J genes are TRBV27 and TRBJ1-5; a weak D match, TRBD1 (5 bases). Sequencing input: naive CD8+ T cells sorted from blood. This TCR derives from a man younger than 35 in good health. CDR3 loop: CASSFVAGEGNQPQHF. Written as DNA, the CDR3 is TGTGCCAGCAGTTTTGTTGCGGGGGAGGGCAATCAGCCCCAGCATTTT.